The 2 T cell receptor beta chains given below trace back to one sample, sequenced in a study of T cell repertoires in cytomegalovirus infection. These TCRs' antigens remain unknown. Each CDR3 protein is one row after TCRdb ran MiXCR on the reads. Here the sample spans a few hundred thousand distinct CDR3 sequences, over 35% being singletons. Sequences were derived from cultured PBMCs, sampled from culture after CMV antigen stimulation. Receptors originate from a human donor in good health (CMV status not recorded). Some clones in this sample may be carry-over from other donors' samples.

This clonotype was seen a few times. The chain recombines TRBV7-2 with TRBJ2-3; maybe TRBD1 (6 bases). Trimming left V 5 bases short and J 7 bases short, with 13 bases between. The CDR3 loop spans 13 amino acids. CDR1 is SGHTA, CDR2 FQGNSA, per germline. For the CDR3, the DNA is TGTGCCAGCAGCATAACAGGGATGAATACGCAGTATTTT. Residues: CASSITGMNTQYF.

The gene calls are TRBV5-1 and TRBJ2-1, with 8 positions matching TRBD1. J gave up 3 bases and V 0 bases, and 2 bases lay outside the gene matches. Germline lookup yields CDR1 SGHRS and CDR2 YFSETQ. The CDR3 covers 15 residues. The CDR3 DNA sequence: TGCGCCAGCAGCTTGGATGGACAGGGCTACAATGAGCAGTTCTTC. Residues: CASSLDGQGYNEQFF.